This T cell receptor beta chain was profiled in a study of blood T cell repertoires in COVID-19. TCRdb's copy holds only in-frame clones and misses some; the assay was immunoSEQ multiplex PCR. The sample consists of hundreds of thousands of clones, 88% of them appearing once. Germline V CDR1 and CDR2: SNHLY, FYNNEI. The ends lost 8 bases at V and 7 bases at J; junction bases unmatched: 4. This CDR3 spans 13 amino acids. The material sequenced was PBMCs or T cells enriched from blood (not recorded which). The receptor was isolated from a woman aged 18-30 years who had been exposed to COVID-19. J is TRBJ1-5 and V is TRBV2; 11 nucleotides match TRBD1. CDR3 bases: TGTGCCAGCGGGACAGGGGGAAGGCAGCCCCAGCATTTT. Residues: CASGTGGRQPQHF. The variable domain in full, completed from reference TRBV2 and TRBJ1-5, reads EPEVTQTPSHQVTQMGQEVILRCVPISNHLYFYWYRQILGQKVEFLVSFYNNEISEKSEIFDDQFSVERPDGSNFTLKIRSTKLEDSAMYFCASGTGGRQPQHFGDGTRLSIL.